Following are 20 T cell receptor beta chains from one sample sequenced in a study of monozygotic twins with inflammatory bowel disease. For each CDR3 protein, TCRdb gives one entry from its re-call of the 5' RACE reads, without DNA. The sample holds over 100,000 distinct CDR3 sequences. The sample comprised blood. These receptor sequences come from a human donor with ulcerative colitis or Crohn's disease, or a healthy co-twin of an affected twin (not recorded which).

This chain joins TRBV5-5 and TRBJ2-1; the TCRdb call, TRBD1, lacks DNA for checking. Germline loops: CDR1 SGHKS, CDR2 YYEKEE (reference sequence). The CDR3 contains 15 residues. This chain's CDR3 is CASSRRTEAYNEQFF.

V gene TRBV6-5 combines with J gene TRBJ1-1. The CDR3 has 15 residues. Germline V gives CDR1 MNHEY, CDR2 SVGAGI. CDR3 sequence: CASSYMGIMNTEAFF.

The V call is TRBV19, the J call TRBJ1-2. Germline V gene lookup returns CDR1 LNHDA and CDR2 SQIVND (reference sequence). CDR3 length equals 13 residues. The CDR3 spells CASREEVNYGYTF.

The chain employs TRBV20-1 and TRBJ1-5. The CDR3 runs to 12 residues. Germline lookup yields CDR1 DFQATT and CDR2 SNEGSKA (reference sequence). The CDR3 protein is CSASRLSQPQHF.

The chain has TRBV2 and TRBJ2-3; TCRdb proposes TRBD2, but this gene call is untestable without DNA. Germline CDR1 SNHLY, CDR2 FYNNEI. This CDR3 contains 16 residues. The CDR3 reads CASSYTSGGALDTQYF.

The chain links TRBV3-1 to TRBJ2-3; TCRdb proposes TRBD1, but this gene call is untestable without DNA. Germline CDR1 LGHDT, CDR2 YNNKEL (reference sequence). This CDR3 is 16 amino acids long. This CDR3 reads CASSQLSGGPSDTQYF.

The V and J genes are TRBV20-1 and TRBJ2-3. This CDR3 region has 14 residues. Germline loops: CDR1 DFQATT, CDR2 SNEGSKA (reference sequence). CDR3 region: CSARAAESTDTQYF.

The chain uses TRBV11-3 and TRBJ2-1; TCRdb picks TRBD1, but there is no DNA to check that call. This CDR3 has 14 residues. CDR1 and CDR2 (germline): SGHNT, YENEEA. The CDR3 here is CASSARQNYNEQFF. Combining the CDR3 with reference TRBV11-3 and TRBJ2-1 gives the whole variable domain EAGVVQSPRYKIIEKKQPVAFWCNPISGHNTLYWYLQNLGQGPELLIRYENEEAVDDSQLPKDRFSAERLKGVDSTLKIQPAELGDSAVYLCASSARQNYNEQFFGPGTRLTVL.

The chain uses TRBV7-2 and TRBJ2-7. Germline lookup yields CDR1 SGHTA and CDR2 FQGNSA. CDR3 size: 13 residues. Here the CDR3 reads CASSSGPDYEQYF.

The chain combines TRBV30 with TRBJ1-1. CDR1 and CDR2 (germline): GTSNPN, SVGIG (reference sequence). The CDR3 covers 12 residues. This CDR3 reads CAWSRGGGEAFF.

V is TRBV7-3 and J is TRBJ1-1; TCRdb's D call, TRBD1, is unchecked because there is no DNA. CDR1 and CDR2 (germline): SGHTA, FQGTGA. CDR3 length: 14 residues. The CDR3 is CASSLNPGSSEAFF.

The chain employs TRBV6-1 and TRBJ1-2; the TCRdb call, TRBD1, lacks DNA for checking. From germline, CDR1 is MNHNS and CDR2 SASEGT. The CDR3 covers 11 residues. The CDR3 is CAIDRVYGYTF.

The chain joins TRBV7-2 to TRBJ1-4. Per germline, CDR1 SGHTA and CDR2 FQGNSA. The CDR3 extends over 13 amino acids. CDR3: CASSLAPNEKLYF.

The chain joins TRBV15 to TRBJ2-1; the D gene TCRdb calls, TRBD2, cannot be checked with no DNA. Germline CDR1 and CDR2: LNHNV and YYDKDF (reference sequence). The CDR3 runs 14 residues. The CDR3 region is CATSQEGTYNEQFF.

The chain employs TRBV10-3 and TRBJ1-4; as DNA is missing, the TRBD1 call by TCRdb cannot be tested. The germline V gene has CDR1 ENHRY and CDR2 SYGVKD. The CDR3 covers 14 residues. CDR3 sequence reads: CAISDGRMDEKLFF.

The V and J genes are TRBV24-1 and TRBJ1-1; TCRdb returns TRBD1, unconfirmable since there is no DNA. The CDR3 has 12 residues. Germline V lookup: CDR1 KGHDR, CDR2 SFDVKD. CDR3 in amino acids: CATSDPGGEAFF.

The chain combines TRBV28 with TRBJ1-3; checking the TCRdb D call of TRBD1 is not possible without DNA. The CDR3 loop spans 16 amino acids. Germline lookup yields CDR1 MDHEN and CDR2 SYDVKM. The CDR3 sequence: CASSPHVGGDGNTIYF.

The rearrangement joins TRBV6-5 to TRBJ2-5. Germline CDR1 reads MNHEY; CDR2 reads SVGAGI. The CDR3 sequence is 17 residues long. The CDR3 loop reads CASSYGSDWGNQETQYF.

The chain joins TRBV7-9 to TRBJ2-2; the D call from TCRdb, TRBD1, cannot be confirmed without DNA. Looked up from germline, CDR1 is SEHNR and CDR2 is FQNEAQ (reference sequence). The CDR3 runs to 15 residues. The CDR3 sequence is CASNVVGGNTGELFF.

This rearrangement joins TRBV29-1 to TRBJ2-7; TCRdb's D call, TRBD1, is unchecked because there is no DNA. The CDR3 is made up of 13 amino acids. Germline V lookup: CDR1 SQVTM, CDR2 ANQGSEA. CDR3 region: CSVEGQAPYEQYF.